These T cell receptor beta chains were read from a single sample in a study of T cell responses to AZD1222 COVID-19 vaccine. The protocol was immunoSEQ multiplex PCR, while the TCRdb copy is restricted to in-frame clones and leaves out a portion. Seen here are around 150,000 clones, roughly 86% observed once, and the top ten hold around 5.5%. The sample was peripheral blood, taken on day 0 of AZD1222 vaccination. These receptors originate from an adult in good health. Both conserved end residues are trimmed from each CDR3. The order of the fields is V gene, CDR3 protein.

TRBV12-3/TRBV12-4,ASSDSGRPEQF
TRBV28,ASRAPGHYYNEQF
TRBV2,ASTGRNTGELF
TRBV29-1,SVESQVYGYT
TRBV7-2,ASSPWTSDQETQY
TRBV5-5,ASSADRGAYNEQF
TRBV6-6,ASSPTGFRATNEKLF
TRBV7-9,ASSPRDAAPNEQF
TRBV2,ASSVGRNQPQH
TRBV5-5,ASSLGQATGTGNTIY
TRBV4-2,ASREQGSGSSYEQY
TRBV9,ASSARTGKRDNSPLH
TRBV7-9,ASSPLGSEAF
TRBV28,ASSKVFGRQPQH
TRBV5-4,ASSSSIGRGEKLF
TRBV4-2,ASRLGGTEAF
TRBV28,ASSLLSSGGSSYEQY
TRBV6-5,ASSSPTGATYGYT
TRBV7-8,ASSRPWSPEQY
TRBV7-6,ASSLTRTSGNLADTQY
TRBV5-5,ASSPPIGRISYGYT
TRBV4-1,ASSQESPGLAGGTVGETQY
TRBV7-8,ASTPPTGSTDTQY
TRBV19,ASSKQGIEKLF
TRBV7-6,ASSLPLGEKLF
TRBV27,ASSRGTAYEKLF
TRBV25-1,ASSESADTVYEKLF
TRBV9,ASSVTERGDTDTQY
TRBV5-4,ASSSGPGTGASLAKNIQY
TRBV4-3,ASSQLPSSGETNYGYT
TRBV5-1,ASSSGTGGREQF
TRBV5-4,ASSLAGQGGYFTDTQY
TRBV7-3,ASSLRNSGRDTQY
TRBV19,ASFPSGTSGNEQF
TRBV6-6,ASRPGRSAEAF
TRBV24-1,ATSTGTENSPLH
TRBV28,ASGTGIVQRQF
TRBV4-3,ASSLLTDPNSPLH
TRBV19,ASSTPGGGKDEQY
TRBV28,ASSFIQGDYSPLH
TRBV30,AWSHRSSYNSPLH
TRBV6-6,ASNGELLGGYT
TRBV27,ASSSSGTNHREQF
TRBV7-3,ASSSTGSMETQY
TRBV20-1,SVRDNDGYT
TRBV7-9,ANSRGTVNTEAF
TRBV6-2/TRBV6-3,ASSYEPNEKLF
TRBV6-5,ASSFSGSYEQY
TRBV5-1,ASSLNAGVYNEQF
TRBV6-2/TRBV6-3,ASSKTRGYYTEAF
TRBV7-9,ASSLGGMNTEAF
TRBV28,ATYRSQGANEQY
TRBV27,ASSFGRAGELF
TRBV7-9,ASSLGDPLGYT
TRBV19,ASSPLGWTNEKLF
TRBV19,ASFPGVLYPNTEAF
TRBV4-3,ASSQGGRNNSPLH
TRBV10-3,AMCPGQGHETQY
TRBV27,ASSSGTTNYGYT
TRBV27,ASSFTRGGGMEKLF